This passage covers 26 T cell receptor beta chains from one sample sequenced in a study of identical twins. TCRdb redid the calling of the 5' RACE reads with MiXCR, one entry per CDR3 protein. The sample contains 1.5 million to 2 million distinct CDR3 sequences, 32% of which appear only once. Sequenced input: cord blood. Receptor source: a newborn girl in good health.

V and J are TRBV6-6 and TRBJ2-7; a weak D match, TRBD2 (6 bases). The CDR3 contains 14 residues. The V end was cut by 7 bases, the J end by 1 base, with 14 bases between. CDR1 and CDR2 from the germline V gene are MNHNY and SVGAGI (reference sequence). CDR3 sequence: CASKGGTLSYEQYF. CDR3 bases: TGTGCCAGCAAAGGCGGGACGTTGTCCTACGAGCAGTACTTC.

This clonotype was seen more than once but under ten times. The chain is built from TRBV15 and TRBJ2-3, with a weak D call TRBD1 (5 bases). Germline CDR1 is LNHNV and CDR2 is YYDKDF (reference sequence). The CDR3 runs to 19 residues. V lost 3 bases and J lost 4, with 26 bases in between. CDR3 amino acids: CATSSSRSKGPKASDTQYF. The CDR3 nucleotides are TGTGCCACCAGCAGCTCCAGGTCGAAGGGGCCAAAGGCGTCAGATACGCAGTATTTT. Filled out from reference TRBV15 and TRBJ2-3, the complete variable domain reads DAMVIQNPRYQVTQFGKPVTLSCSQTLNHNVMYWYQQKSSQAPKLLFHYYDKDFNNEADTPDNFQSRRPNTSFCFLDIRSPGLGDTAMYLCATSSSRSKGPKASDTQYFGPGTRLTVL.

The gene calls are TRBV20-1 and TRBJ2-4; the match to TRBD2 covers 13 bases. The CDR3 totals 14 residues. With 2 bases clipped from V and 15 bases from J, the junction kept 10 bases outside the gene matches. Germline V gene data show CDR1 as DFQATT and CDR2 as SNEGSKA (reference sequence). CDR3 region: CSARPTSGRNQRYF. The CDR3 nucleotides read TGCAGTGCTAGACCGACTAGCGGGAGGAACCAGCGGTACTTC.

The V call is TRBV27, the J call TRBJ1-5; 9 positions agree with TRBD1. This CDR3 is built from 16 residues. Germline trimming cut 3 bases from V and 7 bases from J; bases unmatched to any gene: 10. CDR1 and CDR2 from the germline V gene are MNHEY and SMNVEV (reference sequence). This chain's CDR3 is CASSLAAGTGPQPQHF. The CDR3 DNA follows: TGTGCCAGCAGTTTGGCAGCCGGGACAGGGCCACAGCCCCAGCATTTT.

CDR3 protein: CASRTGGEPDTQYF. The CDR3 DNA is TGTGCCAGCAGAACGGGAGGGGAGCCAGATACGCAGTATTTT. The V call is TRBV7-9, the J call TRBJ2-3; TRBD2 agrees at 8 bases. CDR1 SEHNR and CDR2 FQNEAQ come from the germline V gene (reference sequence). Losses at the gene ends were 6 bases for V and 4 bases for J; bases not matched to a gene: 6. This CDR3 has 14 amino acids.

This clonotype has only one observation. This may be a read error: a much more frequent sequence differs by one nucleotide. The chain recombines TRBV5-1 with TRBJ2-1; D is unresolved. This CDR3 contains 15 residues. V was pared by 0 bases and J by 6 bases, with 13 bases between. Germline CDR1 is SGHRS and CDR2 is YFSETQ. Here the CDR3 DNA reads TGCGCCAGCAGCTTGGACTCGACCCTAGGCAATGAGCAGTTCTTC. This gives the protein CASSLDSTLGNEQFF. Based on the CDR3 plus reference TRBV5-1 and TRBJ2-1, the full variable domain is KAGVTQTPRYLIKTRGQQVTLSCSPISGHRSVSWYQQTPGQGLQFLFEYFSETQRNKGNFPGRFSGRQFSNSRSEMNVSTLELGDSALYLCASSLDSTLGNEQFFGPGTRLTVL.

The J gene is TRBJ2-1, the V gene TRBV6-1; TRBD2 matches 7 bases. Germline values: CDR1 MNHNS, CDR2 SASEGT. CDR3 size: 16 residues. Trimming cost V 0 bases and J 2 bases; bases outside gene matches: 4. CDR3 sequence (DNA): TGTGCCAGCAGTGAAGCGCCCCGGGGGGCCTACAATGAGCAGTTCTTC. Its translation is CASSEAPRGAYNEQFF.

Only a few counts were recorded for this clonotype. V gene TRBV10-3 combines with J gene TRBJ2-7; 12 bases are a match to TRBD2. The CDR3 has 15 residues. The germline CDR1 and CDR2 sequences are ENHRY and SYGVKD. V trimming: 1 base; J trimming: 4 bases; junction bases outside the gene matches: 2. CDR3 sequence (DNA): TGTGCCATCAGTGAGTTGACTAGCGGGAGTTACGAGCAGTACTTC. Translating it yields CAISELTSGSYEQYF.

This clonotype has just a few counts. The V call is TRBV7-9, the J call TRBJ2-3; D might be TRBD1 or TRBD2, each matching 5 bases. Germline lookup yields CDR1 SEHNR and CDR2 FQNEAQ (reference sequence). This CDR3 is 13 amino acids long. The germline V and J ends were trimmed by 6 bases and 14 bases, with 21 bases remaining between them. For the CDR3, the DNA is TGTGCCAGCAGGGCTTCTTCCGGGGCGGCCATGTATTTT. Encoded protein: CASRASSGAAMYF.

There are a few counts of this clonotype. This chain connects TRBV6-1 to TRBJ2-3; no firm D call. The ends were cut back, 4 bases at V and 0 bases at J, with 20 bases in the middle. Germline values: CDR1 MNHNS, CDR2 SASEGT. The CDR3 contains 18 residues. The CDR3 DNA is TGTGCCAGCAGTGGGCCCGTCGTGTGGCTTTCTAGCACAGATACGCAGTATTTT. It yields the protein CASSGPVVWLSSTDTQYF.

A few counts support this clonotype. The chain is built from TRBV11-2 and TRBJ2-1; 11 bases match TRBD2. The length of the CDR3 is 15 residues. V lost 3 bases, J lost 8 bases, and 6 bases stayed unmatched. Per the germline V gene, CDR1 is SGHAT and CDR2 is FQNNGV. Here the CDR3 reads CASSFSGGARYEQFF. The CDR3 DNA is TGTGCCAGCAGCTTTAGCGGGGGGGCCAGGTATGAGCAGTTCTTC.

The CDR3 protein is CASSRDGNPEAFF. The CDR3 nucleotides read TGTGCCAGCTCCCGAGACGGGAATCCTGAAGCTTTCTTT. This chain uses TRBV6-5 with TRBJ1-1; D is ambiguous. CDR3 length: 13 amino acids. Germline V gene sequence: CDR1 MNHEY, CDR2 SVGAGI. The germline V and J ends were trimmed by 8 bases and 6 bases, with 16 bases remaining between them.

The chain has TRBV7-2 and TRBJ2-5; perhaps TRBD2 as D (5 bases). The tail of the sequence fits TRBJ2-7 better, so the J call may be wrong. Germline values: CDR1 SGHTA, CDR2 FQGNSA. The CDR3 contains 13 residues. The CDR3 sequence: CASSSAGVREQYF. In nucleotides, the CDR3 is TGTGCCAGCAGTTCTGCCGGGGTTCGCGAGCAGTACTTC.

This clonotype was observed a few times. The junction and the germline gene differ at one end; a read error may be behind it. The chain joins TRBV28 to TRBJ2-3; 12 bases agree with TRBD2. CDR3 length: 20 residues. Germline-derived CDR1 and CDR2 are MDHEN and SYDVKM. The CDR3 sequence: CASCKPGTRLAGASTDAQYF. The CDR3 DNA reads as TGTGCCAGCTGTAAGCCGGGCACCCGACTAGCGGGAGCTAGCACAGATGCGCAGTATTTT.

This clonotype was counted a few times. The V call is TRBV29-1, the J call TRBJ2-7; possibly TRBD2 for D (5 bases). Germline CDR1 reads SQVTM; CDR2 reads ANQGSEA. This CDR3 is built from 13 residues. The germline V and J ends were trimmed by 0 bases and 5 bases, with 11 bases remaining between them. CDR3: CSVEERVGDEQYF. The CDR3 DNA is TGCAGCGTTGAAGAAAGGGTCGGGGACGAGCAGTACTTC.

J is TRBJ2-2 and V is TRBV7-9; 7 nucleotides line up with TRBD1. The CDR3 has 15 residues. J lost 0 bases, V lost 4 bases, and 2 bases had no gene match. CDR1 and CDR2 (germline): SEHNR, FQNEAQ (reference sequence). The CDR3 sequence is CASSWTGPNTGELFF. The CDR3 nucleotides read TGTGCCAGCAGCTGGACAGGTCCGAACACCGGGGAGCTGTTTTTT.

This clonotype turned up a few times. V gene TRBV2 combines with J gene TRBJ2-7; tentative D call: TRBD2 (5 bases). The germline V gene encodes CDR1 SNHLY and CDR2 FYNNEI. The V gene lost 7 bases and the J gene lost 3 bases, with 10 bases spanning the gap. The CDR3 covers 12 residues. CDR3 in DNA: TGTGCCAGCAACGGGGAACACTACGAGCAGTACTTC. Translation: CASNGEHYEQYF.

The genes are TRBV10-3 and TRBJ2-7, with 9 bases matching TRBD1. TRBJ2-5 explains the end of the DNA better; the J call may be wrong. Germline CDR1 and CDR2: ENHRY and SYGVKD. This CDR3 contains 16 residues. The DNA of the CDR3 is TGTGCCATCAGGGAGAACAGGGGGCGAGACCAAGAGACCCAGTACTTC. Translating gives CAIRENRGRDQETQYF.

The rearrangement joins TRBV4-1 to TRBJ1-3, with 7 bases lining up with TRBD1. Per germline, CDR1 MGHRA and CDR2 YSYEKL. The CDR3 extends over 17 amino acids. Trimming cost V 1 base and J 0 bases; bases outside gene matches: 6. In DNA, the CDR3 is TGCGCCAGCAGCCAAGCCAGACAGGGCCCCTCTGGAAACACCATATATTTT. The encoded protein is CASSQARQGPSGNTIYF.

This clonotype was picked up a small number of times. The rearrangement links TRBV7-2 to TRBJ2-7; D not certain. The CDR3 is made up of 17 amino acids. From germline, CDR1 is SGHTA and CDR2 FQGNSA. Trimming removed 1 base at V and 7 bases at J, with 23 bases between. CDR3 sequence reads: CASSLVRTVTLYNEQYF. In DNA, the CDR3 is TGTGCCAGCAGCTTAGTAAGGACGGTCACTCTCTACAATGAGCAGTACTTC.

The gene calls are TRBV14 and TRBJ2-6; D uncertain. The germline V and J ends were trimmed by 0 bases and 4 bases, with 4 bases remaining between them. Per the germline V gene, CDR1 is SGHDN and CDR2 is FVKESK. The CDR3 length is 14 residues. This chain's CDR3 is CASSQDRGANVLTF. CDR3 in DNA: TGTGCCAGCAGCCAAGATAGGGGGGCCAACGTCCTGACTTTC.

The chain combines TRBV20-1 with TRBJ2-3; possibly TRBD2 for D (6 bases). The germline CDR1 and CDR2 sequences are DFQATT and SNEGSKA (reference sequence). This CDR3 is built from 15 residues. Between the trimmed V and J ends, which lost 0 bases and 4 bases, there was a span of 14 bases. Written as DNA, the CDR3 is TGCAGTGCTAGAGATCCAGCGGGCGCCTCAGATACGCAGTATTTT. Its protein product is CSARDPAGASDTQYF.

The sample holds a few counts of this clonotype. The rearrangement uses TRBV2 and TRBJ1-6; perhaps TRBD1 as D (5 bases). The CDR3 is made up of 16 amino acids. Germline CDR1 and CDR2: SNHLY and FYNNEI. Trimming removed 5 bases at V and 12 bases at J, with 23 bases between. As DNA, the CDR3 is TGTGCCAGCAGTCACGACAGTTCCTTCCCCCTCCTACCCCTCCACTTT. Amino acids: CASSHDSSFPLLPLHF.

This chain uses TRBV20-1 with TRBJ2-3; tentatively, D is TRBD2 (6 bases). Germline V gene lookup returns CDR1 DFQATT and CDR2 SNEGSKA (reference sequence). The length of the CDR3 is 16 residues. V was cut by 3 bases and J by 4 bases, with 20 bases left in between. The CDR3 DNA sequence: TGCAGTGCTAGTTTCCTAGCTAGCGTGGGGTCAGATACGCAGTATTTT. Its translation: CSASFLASVGSDTQYF.

The V gene is TRBV20-1, the J gene TRBJ1-1; D gene unclear. CDR1 and CDR2 from the germline V gene are DFQATT and SNEGSKA (reference sequence). V shed 4 bases and J shed 4 bases, with 16 bases lying between them. CDR3 length equals 14 residues. The CDR3 coding sequence is TGCAGTGCTATTCCGAGCGGGCGACGCACTGAAGCTTTCTTT. It translates to CSAIPSGRRTEAFF.

The chain links TRBV10-3 to TRBJ2-7; TRBD1 matches at 9 bases. The V gene's germline CDR1 is ENHRY and CDR2 SYGVKD. After removal of 6 bases from V and 0 bases from J, the junction contained 9 bases not matched to a gene. The CDR3 is 16 amino acids. The CDR3 spells CAISGKDRGTSYEQYF. The CDR3 nucleotides are TGTGCCATCAGCGGAAAGGACAGGGGCACCTCCTACGAGCAGTACTTC.